The next 16 T cell receptor beta chains were all read from a single sample in a study of technical replicates of blood from several donors. Some clones are missing from TCRdb's copy, which holds only in-frame ones; the method was immunoSEQ multiplex PCR. The table shows more than 75,000 clones, with about 86% occurring only once. Sample: PBMCs. These receptors all stem from a human donor in good health. Some clones in this sample may be carry-over from other donors' samples.

The V and J genes are TRBV7-2 and TRBJ1-1; D remains unclear. The CDR3 totals 12 residues. The V end was cut by 7 bases, the J end by 8 bases, with 14 bases between. Germline-derived CDR1 and CDR2 are SGHTA and FQGNSA. The CDR3 here is CASTRERAEAFF. The CDR3 nucleotides are TGTGCCAGCACCCGGGAAAGGGCAGAAGCTTTCTTT.

As concerns this clone: One junction end does not reproduce the germline sequence, and a read error may be involved. The V gene is TRBV5-8, the J gene TRBJ2-1, with D possibly matching TRBD2 (6 bases). Germline V lookup: CDR1 SGHTS, CDR2 YDEGEE. This CDR3 comprises 16 residues. The CDR3 is CASAPASRDSHNEQFF. DNA for the CDR3: TGTGCCAGCGCGCCGGCGTCCCGGGACTCCCACAATGAGCAGTTCTTC.

The chain employs TRBV18 and TRBJ2-3; TRBD1 agrees at 9 bases. V shed 4 bases and J 4 bases; nucleotides not matched to a gene: 6. This CDR3 has 15 amino acids. The germline V gene has CDR1 KGHSH and CDR2 LQKENI. DNA of the CDR3: TGTGCCAGCTCACAGCGGACAGGGGCGGCAGATACGCAGTATTTT. It yields the protein CASSQRTGAADTQYF.

The CDR3 DNA follows: TGTGCCAGCTCACCACGAGCTGGGGTCAGGGTTTTCGAGCAGTACTTC. Protein: CASSPRAGVRVFEQYF. The genes are TRBV18 and TRBJ2-7; the D gene is possibly TRBD1 (5 bases). With 1 base removed from V and 6 bases from J, the gap between germline ends came to 19 bases. This CDR3 spans 16 amino acids. CDR1 KGHSH and CDR2 LQKENI come from the germline V gene.

This chain's CDR3 is CASHSNQETQYF. In DNA, the CDR3 is TGCGCCAGCCACAGTAACCAAGAGACCCAGTACTTC. The chain is built from TRBV5-1 and TRBJ2-5; no clear D gene. The V gene's germline CDR1 is SGHRS and CDR2 YFSETQ. Deletions cut 7 bases from V and 0 bases from J, with 7 bases between. The CDR3 sequence is 12 residues long. Filled out from reference TRBV5-1 and TRBJ2-5, the complete variable domain reads KAGVTQTPRYLIKTRGQQVTLSCSPISGHRSVSWYQQTPGQGLQFLFEYFSETQRNKGNFPGRFSGRQFSNSRSEMNVSTLELGDSALYLCASHSNQETQYFGPGTRLLVL.

The J gene is TRBJ2-2, the V gene TRBV5-8; perhaps TRBD1 as D (6 bases). Trimming took off 3 bases at V and 5 bases at J, with 11 bases between the two ends. The CDR3 covers 14 residues. Germline CDR1 reads SGHTS; CDR2 reads YDEGEE. The CDR3 protein is CASSYTRGTGELFF. The DNA for the CDR3 is TGTGCCAGCAGCTATACAAGGGGGACCGGGGAGCTGTTTTTT.

V and J are TRBV18 and TRBJ2-2; perhaps TRBD2 as D (6 bases). Trimming left V 8 bases short and J 7 bases short, with 14 bases between. CDR1 is KGHSH, CDR2 LQKENI, per germline. This CDR3 comprises 13 residues. The CDR3 nucleotides read TGTGCCAGCCGATCTAGCGATAACGGGGAGCTGTTTTTT. It yields the protein CASRSSDNGELFF.

V is TRBV4-2 and J is TRBJ1-6; TRBD1 might be the D (6 bases). The CDR3 totals 17 residues. The ends were cut back, 0 bases at V and 10 bases at J, with 19 bases in the middle. Germline CDR1 and CDR2: LGHNA and YNFKEQ. The CDR3 protein is CASSQDPYREGGSPLHF. CDR3 bases: TGTGCCAGCAGCCAAGATCCCTACAGGGAGGGAGGATCACCCCTCCACTTT.

The V call is TRBV15, the J call TRBJ1-2; TRBD1 aligns across 7 bases. CDR3 size: 14 residues. V lost 0 bases, J lost 5 bases, and 3 bases stayed unmatched. CDR1 and CDR2 (germline): LNHNV, YYDKDF (reference sequence). DNA for the CDR3: TGTGCCACCAGCAGAGATAGGGGGCAATATGGCTACACCTTC. Its protein is CATSRDRGQYGYTF.

V usage is TRBV7-6 and J usage is TRBJ1-1, with 7 bases lining up with TRBD1. The CDR3 is 16 amino acids. In germline, CDR1 is SGHVS, CDR2 FNYEAQ. J lost 5 bases, V lost 5 bases, and 14 bases had no gene match. The CDR3 bases are TGTGCCAGCAGCCTGGGACAGCTTAATGGTCTGACTGAAGCTTTCTTT. This sequence encodes CASSLGQLNGLTEAFF.

The chain has TRBV5-1 and TRBJ2-1, with 7 nucleotides matching TRBD2. J was trimmed by 6 bases and V by 4 bases; bases with no gene match: 13. This CDR3 has 16 amino acids. In germline, CDR1 is SGHRS, CDR2 YFSETQ. CDR3 DNA: TGCGCCAGCAGCCAGGGTTTGGGCGGGGGAACCAATGAGCAGTTCTTC. Translation gives CASSQGLGGGTNEQFF. Combining the CDR3 with reference TRBV5-1 and TRBJ2-1 gives the whole variable domain KAGVTQTPRYLIKTRGQQVTLSCSPISGHRSVSWYQQTPGQGLQFLFEYFSETQRNKGNFPGRFSGRQFSNSRSEMNVSTLELGDSALYLCASSQGLGGGTNEQFFGPGTRLTVL.

This clone turned up a few times. This sequence joins TRBV9 and TRBJ2-2; 14 bases match TRBD2. V was pared by 2 bases and J by 5 bases, with 17 bases of the junction left unmatched. The CDR3 covers 21 residues. Germline V lookup: CDR1 SGDLS, CDR2 YYNGEE. CDR3 nucleotides: TGTGCCAGCAGCGTCGAACCGAAGACTAGCGGGAGGGCCGGGTTTACCGGGGAGCTGTTTTTT. Translated, it gives CASSVEPKTSGRAGFTGELFF. The whole variable domain, remainder taken from reference TRBV9 and TRBJ2-2, is DSGVTQTPKHLITATGQRVTLRCSPRSGDLSVYWYQQSLDQGLQFLIQYYNGEERAKGNILERFSAQQFPDLHSELNLSSLELGDSALYFCASSVEPKTSGRAGFTGELFFGEGSRLTVL.

The chain combines TRBV15 with TRBJ2-7, with TRBD1 matching 9 bases. The CDR3 consists of 15 residues. Per the germline V gene, CDR1 is LNHNV and CDR2 is YYDKDF (reference sequence). The V gene end was trimmed by 0 bases and the J gene end by 6 bases; junction bases not matched to a gene: 6. The CDR3 protein is CATSREYRGLVEQYF. The CDR3 bases are TGTGCCACCAGCAGAGAGTACAGGGGGCTCGTCGAGCAGTACTTC. Looking up the rest from reference TRBV15 and TRBJ2-7 gives the full variable domain: DAMVIQNPRYQVTQFGKPVTLSCSQTLNHNVMYWYQQKSSQAPKLLFHYYDKDFNNEADTPDNFQSRRPNTSFCFLDIRSPGLGDTAMYLCATSREYRGLVEQYFGPGTRLTVT.

This clone was recorded only once. This rearrangement joins TRBV7-2 to TRBJ2-4; TRBD2 matches 10 bases. The length of the CDR3 is 15 residues. V was clipped by 2 bases and J by 6 bases; unmatched bases: 4. Germline V gives CDR1 SGHTA, CDR2 FQGNSA. CDR3 sequence reads: CASSLLVAGGNIQYF. The CDR3 DNA reads as TGTGCCAGCAGCTTACTTGTAGCGGGAGGAAACATTCAGTACTTC.

The gene calls are TRBV11-2 and TRBJ2-7; TRBD1 agrees at 7 bases. Per germline, CDR1 SGHAT and CDR2 FQNNGV. Losses at the gene ends were 3 bases for V and 4 bases for J; bases not matched to a gene: 6. The CDR3 is 14 amino acids. CDR3 loop: CASSLRLQGYEQYF. DNA for the CDR3: TGTGCCAGCAGCTTGAGGCTACAGGGGTACGAGCAGTACTTC.

The chain uses TRBV7-8 and TRBJ2-7; D perhaps matches TRBD2 (5 bases). This CDR3 has 14 residues. Trimming took off 3 bases at V and 5 bases at J, with 14 bases between the two ends. Germline CDR1 is SGHVS and CDR2 is FQNEAQ. CDR3 in amino acids: CASSFQWEMDEQYF. The CDR3 DNA is TGTGCCAGCAGCTTTCAATGGGAGATGGACGAGCAGTACTTC.